One and the same sample provided the 18 T cell receptor beta chains below, sequenced in a study of identifying expanded T cells in peripheral blood (dated by TCRdb to the late 2010s). Libraries were built with the immunoSEQ multiplex PCR assay. The source is immuneACCESS, and TCRdb retained only in-frame sequences with V and J called. Part of the clones is not carried over; for the studies checked, unresolved V genes explain less than half of this, and the remainder is unexplained. The sample table lists around 60,000 clones, about 80% of them with a count of one. In total, the top ten clones hold roughly a sixth of the sample. The sequenced sample consisted of blood. Receptors originate from a person between 18 and 75 years old in good health.

The count of this clone is one. The rearrangement uses TRBV6-5 and TRBJ1-2; possible D gene TRBD1, 5 bases. The germline V and J ends were trimmed by 5 bases and 8 bases, with 18 bases remaining between them. Germline CDR1 is MNHEY and CDR2 is SVGAGI. CDR3 size: 14 residues. The CDR3 bases are TGTGCCAGCAGTCTCGTGGAAAGGGGTCAGGGCTACACCTTC. Amino acids: CASSLVERGQGYTF.

The gene calls are TRBV29-1 and TRBJ2-1; 8 bases fit TRBD2. CDR3 length: 14 residues. Germline CDR1 reads SQVTM; CDR2 reads ANQGSEA. J was trimmed by 2 bases and V by 6 bases; bases with no gene match: 6. The CDR3 DNA reads TGCAGCGTGGTAACTAGCGGAGCCTACAATGAGCAGTTCTTC. Its translation is CSVVTSGAYNEQFF.

The V gene is TRBV5-1, the J gene TRBJ2-2; a possible D gene is TRBD2 (6 bases). Trimming left V 7 bases short and J 0 bases short, with 10 bases between. The germline V gene has CDR1 SGHRS and CDR2 YFSETQ. CDR3 size: 14 residues. CDR3: CASGGGTNTGELFF. The CDR3, as DNA: TGCGCCAGCGGCGGCGGGACGAACACCGGGGAGCTGTTTTTT.

Only one count was recorded for this clone. The chain links TRBV5-4 to TRBJ2-7, with TRBD1 matching over 10 bases. From germline, CDR1 is SGHNT and CDR2 YYREEE (reference sequence). The trim removed 4 bases at V and 3 bases at J, leaving 7 bases unmatched. The CDR3 runs 15 residues. The CDR3 region has the DNA TGTGCCAGCAGCAGTGTCGGGACAGGGGTCTACGAGCAGTACTTC. Translation: CASSSVGTGVYEQYF.

The rearrangement links TRBV5-1 to TRBJ2-7; 14 bases map to TRBD2. V was pared by 0 bases and J by 0 bases, with 5 bases of the junction left unmatched. CDR1 SGHRS and CDR2 YFSETQ come from the germline V gene. CDR3 size: 18 residues. CDR3 protein: CASSLAGTSGSYSYEQYF. The CDR3 coding sequence is TGCGCCAGCAGCTTGGCCGGGACTAGCGGGAGTTACTCCTACGAGCAGTACTTC.

As DNA, the CDR3 is TGTGCCAGCAGCTTAAACAGGGTACGGCTTTCTGGGGCCAACGTCCTGACTTTC. It yields the protein CASSLNRVRLSGANVLTF. V and J are TRBV11-3 and TRBJ2-6, with D perhaps matching TRBD1 (6 bases). CDR3 length: 18 residues. V was cut by 2 bases and J by 1 base, with 15 bases left in between. CDR1 and CDR2 from the germline V gene are SGHNT and YENEEA. Complete variable domain (other parts from reference TRBV11-3 and TRBJ2-6): EAGVVQSPRYKIIEKKQPVAFWCNPISGHNTLYWYLQNLGQGPELLIRYENEEAVDDSQLPKDRFSAERLKGVDSTLKIQPAELGDSAVYLCASSLNRVRLSGANVLTFGAGSRLTVL.

This clone was counted only a few times. V is TRBV7-7 and J is TRBJ2-2; either TRBD1 or TRBD2 may fit D (5 bases each). There are 18 residues in the CDR3. Germline assignment: CDR1 SSHAT and CDR2 FNYEAQ (reference sequence). V was pared by 2 bases and J by 1 base, with 17 bases between. Here the CDR3 reads CASSLTGVGRMNTGELFF. CDR3 nucleotide sequence: TGTGCCAGCAGCTTAACGGGCGTGGGACGGATGAACACCGGGGAGCTGTTTTTT.

This chain uses TRBV29-1 with TRBJ2-1; no clear D gene. Trimming stripped 3 bases from V and 6 bases from J, with 9 bases between. This CDR3 is built from 12 residues. Looked up from germline, CDR1 is SQVTM and CDR2 is ANQGSEA. CDR3 DNA sequence: TGCAGCGTTGACTTTGGTAGCAATGAGCAGTTCTTC. This encodes CSVDFGSNEQFF.

This clone was counted a single time. The genes are TRBV9 and TRBJ1-3, with TRBD1 identical over 7 bases. Germline values: CDR1 SGDLS, CDR2 YYNGEE. Trimming cost V 3 bases and J 0 bases; bases outside gene matches: 3. The CDR3 runs 15 residues. For the CDR3, the DNA is TGTGCCAGCAGCGCGGGACAGCGCTCTGGAAACACCATATATTTT. Its translation is CASSAGQRSGNTIYF.

This chain connects TRBV23-1 to TRBJ1-1; the match to TRBD1 covers 12 bases. TRBV23-1 is treated as an ORF (open reading frame) with a function not yet certain. Germline trimming cut 4 bases from V and 4 bases from J; bases unmatched to any gene: 16. The CDR3 has 19 amino acids. This CDR3 reads CASSPNWGTGGDETTEAFF. In DNA, the CDR3 is TGCGCCAGCAGTCCGAATTGGGGGACAGGGGGCGATGAGACCACTGAAGCTTTCTTT.

The V and J genes are TRBV6-5 and TRBJ1-3; the match to TRBD1 covers 12 bases. The CDR3 is 15 residues long. V trimming: 6 bases; J trimming: 7 bases; junction bases outside the gene matches: 7. CDR1 is MNHEY and CDR2 is SVGAGI in the germline V gene. CDR3 nucleotide sequence: TGTGCCAGCAGGCCCTCGGGACAGGGGGCCAACACCATATATTTT. This codes for CASRPSGQGANTIYF.

A few counts support this clone. The V and J genes are TRBV18 and TRBJ1-5; tentatively, D is TRBD1 (6 bases). The CDR3 length is 14 residues. The germline V gene has CDR1 KGHSH and CDR2 LQKENI. Trimming took off 5 bases at V and 3 bases at J, with 11 bases between the two ends. The CDR3 here is CASSNRDLNQPQHF. CDR3 nucleotide sequence: TGTGCCAGCTCAAACAGGGACCTCAATCAGCCCCAGCATTTT.

For the CDR3, the DNA is TGTGCCAGTAGTAGGACTAGCGGGAGGGGCACAGATACGCAGTATTTT. Residues: CASSRTSGRGTDTQYF. The chain links TRBV19 to TRBJ2-3; 15 bases agree with TRBD2. The length of the CDR3 is 16 residues. Germline CDR1 LNHDA, CDR2 SQIVND (reference sequence). Germline trimming cut 4 bases from V and 1 base from J; bases unmatched to any gene: 0.

The V gene is TRBV2, the J gene TRBJ1-1; 7 nucleotides match TRBD1. The CDR3 contains 16 residues. Trimming cost V 0 bases and J 5 bases; bases outside gene matches: 9. Looked up from germline, CDR1 is SNHLY and CDR2 is FYNNEI. CDR3 DNA sequence: TGTGCCAGCAGTGAAGCGCGGACAGGAATTGGAACTGAAGCTTTCTTT. As protein: CASSEARTGIGTEAFF.

The chain joins TRBV11-3 to TRBJ2-1, with 8 bases aligning to TRBD2. Germline V CDR1 and CDR2: SGHNT, YENEEA. CDR3 size: 15 residues. V lost 8 bases to trimming and J lost 8 bases; unmatched junction nucleotides: 14. The CDR3 spells CASGPRLARKDEQFF. The DNA for the CDR3 is TGTGCCAGCGGGCCCAGACTAGCGCGAAAGGATGAGCAGTTCTTC.

This clone occurred once. The rearrangement joins TRBV4-1 to TRBJ2-7; 13 positions agree with TRBD2. Trimming at V came to 0 bases and at J to 8 bases, leaving 4 bases not matched to a gene. The CDR3 extends over 15 amino acids. The germline V gene encodes CDR1 MGHRA and CDR2 YSYEKL. This CDR3 reads CASSQDWTSGRQQYF. As DNA, the CDR3 is TGCGCCAGCAGCCAAGATTGGACTAGCGGGAGACAGCAGTACTTC.

The chain combines TRBV11-2 with TRBJ2-3, with TRBD2 identical over 7 bases. The CDR3 has 15 residues. V trimming: 0 bases; J trimming: 4 bases; junction bases outside the gene matches: 4. CDR1 is SGHAT and CDR2 is FQNNGV in the germline V gene. The CDR3 DNA is TGTGCCAGCAGCTTAGACGGGGGGAGTGCAGATACGCAGTATTTT. As protein: CASSLDGGSADTQYF.

This clone came up a few times. The chain employs TRBV7-9 and TRBJ2-3, with a possible D match to TRBD1 (6 bases). Germline loops: CDR1 SEHNR, CDR2 FQNEAQ (reference sequence). There are 13 residues in the CDR3. V dropped 5 bases and J dropped 0 bases, with 6 bases sitting between them. Written as DNA, the CDR3 is TGTGCCAGCAGCCAGGGGAGCACAGATACGCAGTATTTT. This gives the protein CASSQGSTDTQYF.